Reported below is one TCR beta chain. It has no known antigen specificity. Per-nucleotide qualities are absent, and no much larger clonotype sits a single base away. The source of the sample is a study of cytomegalovirus exposure and HLA in healthy donors (dated by TCRdb to the late 2010s). Background for the entire study: An earlier analysis of about 560 of the donors reported 250 to 350 Gb of sequence data and 95 million to 120 million unique TCR beta sequences obtained from 150 million to 200 million T cells. Both class I and class II loci were covered by HLA typing, at four-digit resolution. Typing coverage differed by locus: A, B, C, DRB1 and DQB1 were typed in roughly 629-630 donors, DQA1 in 522, DPA1 in some 570, and DPB1 in 450 to 480. A later genetic analysis used genome-wide SNP genotypes for about three fifths of the roughly 700 donors, treating that subset as a discovery cohort. Using immunosequencing, the study profiled T cell repertoires from 640 or so subjects and related those repertoires to cytomegalovirus serostatus. The study aimed to test whether signatures of past pathogen exposure could be identified by cataloging public T cell receptors. An early release that covered some 630 HLA-typed donors contained 250 to 350 gigabases of sequencing data and 65 million to 100 million unique TCR sequences. High-throughput TCR immunosequencing, statistical association of individual TCRs with disease status, and machine learning were combined to predict cytomegalovirus infection status. All discovery cohort repertoires had been generated on a single sequencing platform. Because of strong linkage in the cohort, roughly five DR-DQ haplotypes were treated as single units for association and clustering. Of the 350 to 450 genotyped donors, around 81% fell in the genetic ancestry cluster associated with self-reported Caucasian donors. Besides the first cohort of roughly 700 subjects, a separate validation cohort made up of 120 different subjects was used. In a later analysis, previously published TCR beta repertoires from 550 to 700 donors were re-analyzed and high-resolution HLA genotyping was added so that TCR occurrence patterns could be studied. On average, 235,054 unique TCR beta nucleotide sequences were sequenced per donor among several hundred genotyped donors of the cohort, with approximately 18% of those sequences being non-productive. An earlier analysis of fewer than 750 of the donors used high-throughput TCR beta sequencing to judge whether each TCR beta V gene segment behaved as functional or pseudogenic. Rather than drawing on any new phenotypic data, the later analysis identified candidate immune exposures from TCR beta sequences and the way those sequences occurred across donors. Donor age, sex, ethnicity and CMV serostatus were compiled alongside the repertoire data.

V trim: 1 base; J trim: 2 bases; unmatched bases: 18. As encoded in the germline V gene, CDR1 is SGHDN while CDR2 is FVKESK. Measured from the cysteine to the phenylalanine, the CDR3 is 20 residues long. This entry keeps only the CDR3 DNA: 60 bases, framed from base 1. The study at large found these results: Because some donors lacked HLA typing at each locus, the association tests relied only on the typed subset. According to a later analysis, parvovirus B19, influenza, CMV and Epstein-Barr virus appeared linked to several top co-occurrence clusters. According to the authors, the approach could potentially be generalized to other disease states and immunological phenotypes. When HLA alleles, especially DR and DQ, strongly co-occurred, attributing TCR associations to individual alleles was difficult. In a later analysis, TCR association rates were found to vary across HLA loci, with the most associated TCRs seen for DRB1 alleles and the fewest for HLA-C alleles. Because counts were too low, seventeen rarely observed V segments, including chromosome 9 orphons, were excluded from the earlier analysis of some 540 of the donors. The presence/absence analyses assumed that sequencing depth was roughly uniform across donors, and that assumption may not be true. In a later genetic analysis, a missense DCLRE1C variant was associated with V-gene and J-gene trimming of TCR beta chains, and the association was replicated in an independent cohort. In a later analysis, most CMV-associated TCR beta chains were found to appear HLA-restricted, with HLA associations seemingly driven largely by CMV exposure. In this cohort, only TCR beta chains were sequenced, and detectable features were limited by the absence of alpha or paired-chain data. Most TCR sequences were observed very rarely across donors, whereas some public TCRs were present in many individuals. According to a later genetic analysis, donors in an Asian-associated ancestry cluster had fewer N-insertions in productive TCRs than the roughly 700-donor mean. Compared with equally common non-associated chains, HLA-associated TCR beta chains in a later analysis were more clonally expanded and had lower generation probabilities. The classifier was reported to diagnose cytomegalovirus status with high specificity and sensitivity in both the original and validation cohorts. Linkage disequilibrium might explain the correlated functional status among segregating V segments, but an unknown experimental factor could not be excluded. A few of the identified cytomegalovirus-associated TCR beta chains were confirmed in vitro to be specific for cytomegalovirus antigens. A later analysis associated 16,951 TCR beta sequences with specific HLA alleles at a false discovery rate of 0.05. An earlier analysis of approximately 570 of the donors showed that most TCR beta V segments appeared in productive rearrangements either about 90% or about 30% of the time, which broadly matched IMGT annotations. Immune exposure information for the cohort was limited to CMV serostatus. The 87-base-pair reads could not distinguish some IMGT-functional V segments, including TRBV6-2 and TRBV6-3, so those segments were excluded. A further reported finding was that TCR beta sequences accurately predicted the HLA-A and HLA-B alleles for most subjects in the first cohort. A cluster of highly shared sequence variants was judged likely to represent a technical artifact of the sequencing pipeline. In the study, about 150 TCR beta chains were listed as associated with cytomegalovirus.

The cohort comprised some 700 healthy bone marrow donors. At the time of sampling, all cohort members were nominally healthy, though unrecorded immune exposures were likely present. The donor was CMV seronegative and belonged to the group of around 400 seronegative cohort members. Every donor gave a peripheral blood sample, and the peripheral blood mononuclear cells from that sample were used for TCR beta sequencing. Genomic DNA was extracted from the blood cell samples with the Qiagen DNeasy Blood Extraction Kit. The receptor library was made with the immunoSEQ multiplex PCR assay. For the multiplex PCR, a mixture combining 60 forward primers for TCR Vbeta segments and 13 reverse primers for TCR Jbeta segments was used. Amplification of the CDR3 region of rearranged TCR beta genes was performed with a multiplex PCR assay on genomic DNA. The Illumina HiSeq System was used to sequence the amplified TCR beta libraries as 87-base-pair reads. On the authors' methods: A later analysis counted about 80 million unique TCR beta chains across the 650 to 700 repertoires, and about 10 million of these chains were shared by at least two donors. A nearest-neighbor algorithm error-corrected the raw reads and collapsed the reads into unique sequences, merging closely related sequences to remove PCR and sequencing errors. V, D and J gene segments were assigned by aligning CDR3 sequences to IMGT reference sequences. For a sequence to be retained, a match of at least six nucleotides to both a V gene segment and a J gene segment was required. A rearrangement was called productive if the CDR3 had no stop codons and remained in frame with V and J, and every other rearrangement was called non-productive. CDR3 was defined according to IMGT convention as the region running from the second conserved V-encoded cysteine to the conserved J-encoded phenylalanine. Sequences without an unambiguous match to a single V gene segment were excluded from the earlier analysis of 500 to 700 of the donors. In an earlier analysis of a few hundred of the donors, V segments were called functional above 56.7% productive rearrangements and were called segregating when the between-donor standard deviation exceeded 5%. A statistical classification framework was built to diagnose cytomegalovirus status from the catalog of TCR beta chain sequences. V and J gene assignment, in a later analysis, came from comparing TCR nucleotide sequences with IMGT/GENE-DB human TR gene sequences. The TCRdist pipeline was used in a later analysis to assign CDR3 sequences and most-parsimonious VDJ recombination scenarios. In a later analysis, every TCR beta chain was defined by the combination of its CDR3 amino acid sequence and its V-gene family, and reads without a unique V-gene family were dropped. In a later analysis, fewer than 600 highly shared, low-generation-probability nucleotide sequences were removed to address suspected cross-contamination and a sequencing artifact. A later analysis calculated a clonal expansion index for each public chain from normalized within-repertoire ranks of inferred template counts. In a later analysis, generation probabilities were computed with a VDJ recombination model fitted to out-of-frame rearrangements, and the resulting probabilities were checked against IGoR. In a later analysis, hypergeometric tests were used to score TCR-TCR, TCR-HLA and TCR-CMV co-occurrence, with a repertoire-size bias correction applied to TCR pairs. A later analysis estimated false discovery rates by permuting HLA or CMV assignments 20 times. In a later analysis, co-occurring TCRs were grouped with DBSCAN, and TCRdist sequence similarity was added when clustering was performed within HLA-allele-positive subsets. Repertoires with fewer than 30,000 or more than 120,000 public chains, plus five repertoires with anomalous nucleotide sharing, were excluded from co-occurrence clustering. TCRdb mirrors the immuneACCESS table, restricted to in-frame sequences. Some clones are absent from its copies; in checked studies, under half trace to an unresolved V gene, and the reason for the others is unknown. That table supplies the V and J calls and clone size; D and trimming were determined from the DNA. Within this sample are about 160,000 clones, with 80% to 85% of them counted one time only. The leading ten clones occupy around 1.3% of the sample.

This sequence uses TRBV14 and TRBJ2-7; 9 middle bases align to TRBD1. The source material was PBMCs. This TCR was recovered from a boy aged 2 to 10 in good health and CMV-seronegative. The DNA sequence is given as TGTGCCAGCAGCCAAGTAGAGACCGGGACAGGGAAACGTGCTCCCTACGAGCAGTACTTC. Its protein product is CASSQVETGTGKRAPYEQYF. Reference TRBV14 and TRBJ2-7 proteins supply the regions before and after the CDR3; the full variable domain is: EAGVTQFPSHSVIEKGQTVTLRCDPISGHDNLYWYRRVMGKEIKFLLHFVKESKQDESGMPNNRFLAERTGGTYSTLKVQPAELEDSGVYFCASSQVETGTGKRAPYEQYFGPGTRLTVT.